These T cell receptor beta chains were read from a single sample in a study of blood T cell repertoires in COVID-19. The protocol was immunoSEQ multiplex PCR, while the TCRdb copy is restricted to in-frame clones and leaves out a portion. The sample yields around 81,000 clones, about 80% seen once. Sequenced material: peripheral blood. The source of these receptors is a human donor in a cohort sampled during active COVID-19. Each CDR3 is given with its conserved first and last residue.

v_call: TRBV25-1
cdr3_aa: CASSDGLAVYNEQFF

v_call: TRBV6-1
cdr3_aa: CASSEGQPNQPQHF

v_call: TRBV6-2/TRBV6-3
cdr3_aa: CASSYDTGTGISGANVLTF

v_call: TRBV7-6
cdr3_aa: CASSLGQGSGELFF

v_call: TRBV7-8
cdr3_aa: CASSARGTGRKAFF

v_call: TRBV5-6
cdr3_aa: CASSEAGTENTEAFF

v_call: TRBV30
cdr3_aa: CAWKRLASTDTQYF

v_call: TRBV30
cdr3_aa: CAWSPRGSEAFF

v_call: TRBV10-2
cdr3_aa: CASSSSRWADTQYF

v_call: TRBV3-1/TRBV3-2
cdr3_aa: CASSQGISYTF

v_call: TRBV4-1
cdr3_aa: CASSRAGGVNEQFF

v_call: TRBV7-9
cdr3_aa: CASSLTSRNEQFF

v_call: TRBV5-4
cdr3_aa: CASSFPTFQQGADGYTF

v_call: TRBV7-3
cdr3_aa: CASSRGGLASQYF

v_call: TRBV30
cdr3_aa: CAWTRDRAYGYTF

v_call: TRBV10-1
cdr3_aa: CASRLGQGYGYTF

v_call: TRBV6-6
cdr3_aa: CASSFLAATNEKLFF

v_call: TRBV12-5
cdr3_aa: CASGFDVHRDRIYNEQFF

v_call: TRBV27
cdr3_aa: CASSLSGTGGNEKLFF

v_call: TRBV5-1
cdr3_aa: CASSPVVTGNTEAFF

v_call: TRBV2
cdr3_aa: CASSDRYPGQISYEQYF

v_call: TRBV27
cdr3_aa: CASGTRTGFQPQHF

v_call: TRBV7-9
cdr3_aa: CASSPRGFSNSPLHF

v_call: TRBV7-2
cdr3_aa: CASSPPAAGARRTGELFF

v_call: TRBV5-1
cdr3_aa: CASSLAGRPNEKLFF

v_call: TRBV4-2
cdr3_aa: CASSQEVPSGGAFRADTQYF

v_call: TRBV3-1/TRBV3-2
cdr3_aa: CASSFSGEQFF

v_call: TRBV2
cdr3_aa: CASRRRTGADQPQHF

v_call: TRBV15
cdr3_aa: CATSTRGSGNTIYF

v_call: TRBV7-9
cdr3_aa: CASSSSGEETQYF

v_call: TRBV15
cdr3_aa: CATSRGTNYNEQFF

v_call: TRBV6-5
cdr3_aa: CASSPGQGAREQYF

v_call: TRBV7-3
cdr3_aa: CASSTGTVSGANVLTF

v_call: TRBV15
cdr3_aa: CATSRDRPGETQYF

v_call: TRBV18
cdr3_aa: CASSPQAGTGAETQYF

v_call: TRBV30
cdr3_aa: CAWSSGGARETQYF

v_call: TRBV5-1
cdr3_aa: CASSLFSGGELFF

v_call: TRBV27
cdr3_aa: CASSLYGGSSYNEQFF

v_call: TRBV7-9
cdr3_aa: CASSPPRGGTGQFF

v_call: TRBV7-2
cdr3_aa: CASSVLGLAGGGNEQFF

v_call: TRBV24-1
cdr3_aa: CATDDGTRAFF

v_call: TRBV24-1
cdr3_aa: CATSDPLSGYGTDTQYF

v_call: TRBV5-5
cdr3_aa: CASSLAPGRYGYTF

v_call: TRBV5-1
cdr3_aa: CASSLLGPNEQFF

v_call: TRBV7-2
cdr3_aa: CASSLGHANTGELFF

v_call: TRBV6-5
cdr3_aa: CASSYGGEGYEQYF

v_call: TRBV7-9
cdr3_aa: CASSVSRDSYTF

v_call: TRBV7-2
cdr3_aa: CASSSEWRAGRETQYF

v_call: TRBV5-1
cdr3_aa: CASSLQGNTEAFF

v_call: TRBV19
cdr3_aa: CASRGQAKNTEAFF

v_call: TRBV6-5
cdr3_aa: CASRDRVRDEQYF

v_call: TRBV7-2
cdr3_aa: CASSSGQGTYEQYF

v_call: TRBV5-4
cdr3_aa: CASSFGGLSTDTQYF